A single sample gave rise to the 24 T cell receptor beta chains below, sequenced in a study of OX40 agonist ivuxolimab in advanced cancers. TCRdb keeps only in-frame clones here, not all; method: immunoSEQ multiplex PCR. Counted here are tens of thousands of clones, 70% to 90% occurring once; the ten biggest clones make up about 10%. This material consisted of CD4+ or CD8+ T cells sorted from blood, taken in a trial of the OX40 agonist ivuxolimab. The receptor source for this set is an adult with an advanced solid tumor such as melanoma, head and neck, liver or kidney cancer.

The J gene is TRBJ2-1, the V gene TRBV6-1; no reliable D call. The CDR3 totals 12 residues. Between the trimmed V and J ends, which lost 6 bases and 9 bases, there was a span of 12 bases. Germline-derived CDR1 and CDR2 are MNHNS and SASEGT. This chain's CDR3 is CASSQYSAEQFF. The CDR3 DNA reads TGTGCCAGCAGCCAATACAGTGCTGAGCAGTTCTTC.

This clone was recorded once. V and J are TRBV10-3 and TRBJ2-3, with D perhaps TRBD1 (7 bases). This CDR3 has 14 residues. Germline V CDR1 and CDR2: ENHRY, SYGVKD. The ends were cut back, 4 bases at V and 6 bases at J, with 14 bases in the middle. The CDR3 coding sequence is TGTGCCATCAGTGCCAGGGGGGCCATCGATACGCAGTATTTT. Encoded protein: CAISARGAIDTQYF.

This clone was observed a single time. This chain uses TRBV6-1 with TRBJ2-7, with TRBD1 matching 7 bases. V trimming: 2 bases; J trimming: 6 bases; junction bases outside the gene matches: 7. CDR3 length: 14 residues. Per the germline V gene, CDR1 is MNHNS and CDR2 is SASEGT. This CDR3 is CASSEHYRGREQYF. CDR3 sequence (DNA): TGTGCCAGCAGTGAACACTATAGGGGGCGCGAGCAGTACTTC.

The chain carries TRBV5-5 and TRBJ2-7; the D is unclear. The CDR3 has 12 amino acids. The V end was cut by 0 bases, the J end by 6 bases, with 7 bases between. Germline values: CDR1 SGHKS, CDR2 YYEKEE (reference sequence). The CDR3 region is CASSLGRAEQYF. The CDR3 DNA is TGTGCCAGCAGCTTGGGACGTGCCGAGCAGTACTTC.

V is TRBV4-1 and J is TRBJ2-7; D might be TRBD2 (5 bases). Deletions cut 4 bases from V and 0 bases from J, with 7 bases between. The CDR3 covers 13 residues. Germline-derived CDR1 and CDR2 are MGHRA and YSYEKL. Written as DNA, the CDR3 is TGCGCCAGCAGCCTCGGACTCTCCTACGAGCAGTACTTC. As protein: CASSLGLSYEQYF.

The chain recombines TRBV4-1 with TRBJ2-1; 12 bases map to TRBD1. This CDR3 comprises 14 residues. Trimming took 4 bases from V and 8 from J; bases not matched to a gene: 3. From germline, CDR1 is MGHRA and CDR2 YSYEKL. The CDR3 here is CASSPGTGGYEQFF. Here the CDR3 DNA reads TGCGCCAGCAGCCCCGGGACAGGGGGCTATGAGCAGTTCTTC.

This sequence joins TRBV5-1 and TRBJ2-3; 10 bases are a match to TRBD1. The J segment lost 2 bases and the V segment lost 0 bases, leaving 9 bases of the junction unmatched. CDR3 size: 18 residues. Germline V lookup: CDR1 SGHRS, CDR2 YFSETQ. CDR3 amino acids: CASSLARGTGANTDTQYF. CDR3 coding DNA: TGCGCCAGCAGCTTGGCCCGAGGGACAGGGGCAAACACAGATACGCAGTATTTT.

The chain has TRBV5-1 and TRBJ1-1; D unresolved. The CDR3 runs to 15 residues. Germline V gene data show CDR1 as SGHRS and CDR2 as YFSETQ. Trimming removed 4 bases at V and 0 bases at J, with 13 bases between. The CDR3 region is CASSRIRNMNTEAFF. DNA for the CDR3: TGCGCCAGCAGCAGAATCAGGAATATGAACACTGAAGCTTTCTTT.

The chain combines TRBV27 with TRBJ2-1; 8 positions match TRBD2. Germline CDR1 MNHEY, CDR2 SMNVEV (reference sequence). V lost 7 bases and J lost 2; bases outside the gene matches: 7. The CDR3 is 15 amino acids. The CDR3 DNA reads TGTGCCAGCAATTCGGGCGGGGGGACCTACAATGAGCAGTTCTTC. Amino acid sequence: CASNSGGGTYNEQFF.

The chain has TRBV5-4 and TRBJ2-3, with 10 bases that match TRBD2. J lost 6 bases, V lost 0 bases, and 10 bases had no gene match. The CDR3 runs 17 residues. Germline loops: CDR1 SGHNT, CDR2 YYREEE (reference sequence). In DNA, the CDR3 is TGTGCCAGCAGCTTGGTACCAAGGACTAGCGGAAGGGATACGCAGTATTTT. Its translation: CASSLVPRTSGRDTQYF.

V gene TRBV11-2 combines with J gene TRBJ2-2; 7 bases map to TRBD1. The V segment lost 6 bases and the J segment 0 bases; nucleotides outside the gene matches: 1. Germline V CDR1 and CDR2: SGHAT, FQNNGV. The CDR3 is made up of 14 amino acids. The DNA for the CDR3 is TGTGCCAGCAGGGGGACAGCGAACACCGGGGAGCTGTTTTTT. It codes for CASRGTANTGELFF.

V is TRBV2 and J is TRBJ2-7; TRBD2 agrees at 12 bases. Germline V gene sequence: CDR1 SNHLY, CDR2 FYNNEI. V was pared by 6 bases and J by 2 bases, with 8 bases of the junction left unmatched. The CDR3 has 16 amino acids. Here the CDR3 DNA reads TGTGCCAGCAGGGGACTAGCGGGCCTGGGTACCTACGAGCAGTACTTC. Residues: CASRGLAGLGTYEQYF.

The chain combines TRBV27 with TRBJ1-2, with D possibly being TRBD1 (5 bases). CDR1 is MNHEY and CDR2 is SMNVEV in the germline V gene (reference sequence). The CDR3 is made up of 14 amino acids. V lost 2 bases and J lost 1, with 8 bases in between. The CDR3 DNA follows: TGTGCCAGCAGTTTAGCGGGGGATAACTATGGCTACACCTTC. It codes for CASSLAGDNYGYTF.

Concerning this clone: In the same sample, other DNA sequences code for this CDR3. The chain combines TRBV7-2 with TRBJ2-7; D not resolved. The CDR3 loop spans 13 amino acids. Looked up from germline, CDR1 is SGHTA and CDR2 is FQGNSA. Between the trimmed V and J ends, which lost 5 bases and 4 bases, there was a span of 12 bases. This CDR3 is CASSPDPSYEQYF. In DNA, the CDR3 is TGTGCCAGCAGCCCGGACCCGTCTTACGAGCAGTACTTC.

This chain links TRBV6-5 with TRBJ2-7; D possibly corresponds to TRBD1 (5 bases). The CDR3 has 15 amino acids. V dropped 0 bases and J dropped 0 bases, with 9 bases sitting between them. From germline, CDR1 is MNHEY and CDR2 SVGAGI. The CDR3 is CASSYSDSYSYEQYF. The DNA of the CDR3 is TGTGCCAGCAGTTACTCAGACAGCTACTCCTACGAGCAGTACTTC.

Here the CDR3 reads CASSWDGGLRNTEAFF. CDR3 in DNA: TGTGCCAGCAGTTGGGACGGGGGGCTAAGGAACACTGAAGCTTTCTTT. The chain uses TRBV6-5 and TRBJ1-1; TRBD1 is a possible D gene (6 bases). The germline gives CDR1 MNHEY, CDR2 SVGAGI. V lost 4 bases and J lost 1, with 16 bases in between. CDR3 length equals 16 residues.

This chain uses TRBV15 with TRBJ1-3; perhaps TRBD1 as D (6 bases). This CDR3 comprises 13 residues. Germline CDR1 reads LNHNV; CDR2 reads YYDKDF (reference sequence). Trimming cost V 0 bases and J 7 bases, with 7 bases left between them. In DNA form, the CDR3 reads TGTGCCACCAGCAGAGATAGGGGGAACACCATATATTTT. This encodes CATSRDRGNTIYF.

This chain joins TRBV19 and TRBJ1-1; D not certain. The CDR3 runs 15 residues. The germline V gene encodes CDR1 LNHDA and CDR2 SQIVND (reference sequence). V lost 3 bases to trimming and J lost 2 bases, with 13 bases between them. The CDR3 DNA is TGTGCCAGTAGTATTGGTTTTCCGGGAAACACTGAAGCTTTCTTT. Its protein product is CASSIGFPGNTEAFF.

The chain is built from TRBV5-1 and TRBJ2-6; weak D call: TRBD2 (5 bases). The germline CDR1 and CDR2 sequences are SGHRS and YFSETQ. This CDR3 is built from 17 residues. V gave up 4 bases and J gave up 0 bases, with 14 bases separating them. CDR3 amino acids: CASSLRVGSSGANVLTF. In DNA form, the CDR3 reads TGCGCCAGCAGCCTGAGGGTGGGTAGCTCTGGGGCCAACGTCCTGACTTTC. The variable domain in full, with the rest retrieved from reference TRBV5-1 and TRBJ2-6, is KAGVTQTPRYLIKTRGQQVTLSCSPISGHRSVSWYQQTPGQGLQFLFEYFSETQRNKGNFPGRFSGRQFSNSRSEMNVSTLELGDSALYLCASSLRVGSSGANVLTFGAGSRLTVL.

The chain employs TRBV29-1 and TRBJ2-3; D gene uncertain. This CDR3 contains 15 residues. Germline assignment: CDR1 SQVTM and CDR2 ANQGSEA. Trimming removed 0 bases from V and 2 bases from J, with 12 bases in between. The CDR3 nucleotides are TGCAGCGTTGAAGATTTTCTAATACCCACAGATACGCAGTATTTT. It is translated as CSVEDFLIPTDTQYF.

CDR3 amino acids: CASRPLGSSNQPQHF. CDR3 nucleotide sequence: TGTGCCAGCAGGCCTCTGGGGTCTAGCAATCAGCCCCAGCATTTT. This chain connects TRBV2 to TRBJ1-5; D is ambiguous. The CDR3 loop spans 15 amino acids. Trimming left V 6 bases short and J 0 bases short, with 12 bases between. Germline V CDR1 and CDR2: SNHLY, FYNNEI.

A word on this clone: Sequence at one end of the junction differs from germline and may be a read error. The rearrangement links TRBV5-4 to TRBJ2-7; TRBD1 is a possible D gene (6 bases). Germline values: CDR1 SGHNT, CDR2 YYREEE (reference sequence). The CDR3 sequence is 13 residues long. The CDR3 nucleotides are TGTGCCAGCAGTTTGGACAGTCCCTACGAGCAGTACTTC. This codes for CASSLDSPYEQYF. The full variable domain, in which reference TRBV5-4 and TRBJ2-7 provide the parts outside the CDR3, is ETGVTQSPTHLIKTRGQQVTLRCSSQSGHNTVSWYQQALGQGPQFIFQYYREEENGRGNFPPRFSGLQFPNYSSELNVNALELDDSALYLCASSLDSPYEQYFGPGTRLTVT.

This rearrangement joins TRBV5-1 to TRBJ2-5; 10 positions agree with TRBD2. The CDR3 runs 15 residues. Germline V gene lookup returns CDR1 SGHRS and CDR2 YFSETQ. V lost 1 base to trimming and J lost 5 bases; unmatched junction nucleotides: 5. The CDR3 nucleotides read TGCGCCAGCAGCTTGAGCGGGGGGGCCTTCGAGACCCAGTACTTC. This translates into CASSLSGGAFETQYF.

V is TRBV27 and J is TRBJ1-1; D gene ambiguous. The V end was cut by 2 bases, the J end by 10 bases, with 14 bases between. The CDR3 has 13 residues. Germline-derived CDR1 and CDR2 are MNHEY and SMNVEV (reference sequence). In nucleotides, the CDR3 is TGTGCCAGCAGTTTAAAGGTAGGGCGGTCAGCTTTCTTT. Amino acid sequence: CASSLKVGRSAFF.